Listed below are T cell receptor beta chains from one sample, sequenced in a study of Graves' ophthalmopathy and Graves' hyperthyroidism. MiXCR, run by TCRdb on the multiplex PCR reads, gives a single entry per CDR3 protein. The table includes about 660,000 distinct CDR3 sequences, 35% to 50% detected once. Sequencing was carried out using peripheral blood. The receptors come from an adult man with Graves' ophthalmopathy. CDR3s leave out the opening cysteine and the closing phenylalanine or tryptophan.

j_call | v_call | cdr3_aa
TRBJ1-5 | TRBV20-1 | SASGSDPNNQPQH
TRBJ1-2 | TRBV7-9 | ASSALGQSFNYGYT
TRBJ2-6 | TRBV10-3 | ASSYSRGSGANVLT
TRBJ1-4 | TRBV7-9 | ASSLGLNEKLF
TRBJ2-5 | TRBV29-1 | SDRGLVKETQY
TRBJ1-2 | TRBV6-5 | ASSYQRNYGYT
TRBJ2-7 | TRBV20-1 | SAAGTSYEQY
TRBJ1-5 | TRBV7-9 | ASSRTENQPQH
TRBJ2-3 | TRBV7-3 | ASSLYGGTDTQY
TRBJ2-7 | TRBV2 | ASRSAGWRGEQY
TRBJ2-7 | TRBV7-8 | ASSPKPQGASHEQY
TRBJ1-1 | TRBV5-4 | ASSLGQGLAAF
TRBJ2-7 | TRBV10-2 | ASGGQGTPYEQY
TRBJ1-1 | TRBV15 | ATSRGRTEAF
TRBJ1-4 | TRBV29-1 | SVRSGESRGEKLF
TRBJ1-5 | TRBV11-2 | ASSIGVGANQPQH
TRBJ1-2 | TRBV10-3 | AGGLGYGYT
TRBJ2-7 | TRBV10-3 | ASTEYHTTYEQY
TRBJ1-6 | TRBV10-3 | AISRQGSNSPLH
TRBJ2-3 | TRBV7-9 | ASSKWRGPSTDTQY
TRBJ1-1 | TRBV4-3 | ASSQQPLRQGAGYGPEAF
TRBJ1-1 | TRBV7-2 | ASSPNTGVNTEAF
TRBJ2-3 | TRBV29-1 | SVEVLAFSTDTQY
TRBJ2-7 | TRBV10-2 | ASSEAGGPLEQY
TRBJ1-3 | TRBV7-8 | ASSKGTGGLLSGNTIY
TRBJ2-7 | TRBV2 | ASILLRDSYEQY
TRBJ1-4 | TRBV5-5 | ASSFDGATNEKLF
TRBJ2-2 | TRBV7-6 | ASSLSNTGELF
TRBJ2-5 | TRBV24-1 | ATSGPNSQETQY
TRBJ1-4 | TRBV20-1 | SARPTGGQFEKLF
TRBJ1-2 | TRBV7-8 | ASSLVRTDYGYT
TRBJ1-5 | TRBV10-2 | ASSHRGGGLQPQH
TRBJ1-1 | TRBV6-1 | ASREAHGRINTEAF
TRBJ1-2 | TRBV6-6 | ASSSPFDGRVYGYT
TRBJ1-4 | TRBV7-9 | ASSSDRGRREKLF
TRBJ2-2 | TRBV10-3 | AISEFRTEDPKKRELF
TRBJ1-1 | TRBV10-3 | AISGPEGYTEAF
TRBJ1-2 | TRBV5-1 | ASSPGSGYT
TRBJ1-6 | TRBV15 | ATSRVWDRGNSPLH
TRBJ1-6 | TRBV6-5 | ASTEGQGDSPLH